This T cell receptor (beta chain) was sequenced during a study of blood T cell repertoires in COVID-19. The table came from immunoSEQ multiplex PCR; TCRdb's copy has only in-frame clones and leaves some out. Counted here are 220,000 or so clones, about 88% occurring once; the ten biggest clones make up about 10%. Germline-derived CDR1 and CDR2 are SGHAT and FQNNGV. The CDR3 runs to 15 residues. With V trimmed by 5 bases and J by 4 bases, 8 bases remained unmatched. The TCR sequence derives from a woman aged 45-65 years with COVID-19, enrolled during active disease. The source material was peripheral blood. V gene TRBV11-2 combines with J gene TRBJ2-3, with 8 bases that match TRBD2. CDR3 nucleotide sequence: TGTGCCAGCAGCATCTCCGGGGGGGGTTCAGATACGCAGTATTTT. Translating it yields CASSISGGGSDTQYF. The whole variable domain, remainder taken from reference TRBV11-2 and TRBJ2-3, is EAGVAQSPRYKIIEKRQSVAFWCNPISGHATLYWYQQILGQGPKLLIQFQNNGVVDDSQLPKDRFSAERLKGVDSTLKIQPAKLEDSAVYLCASSISGGGSDTQYFGPGTRLTVL.